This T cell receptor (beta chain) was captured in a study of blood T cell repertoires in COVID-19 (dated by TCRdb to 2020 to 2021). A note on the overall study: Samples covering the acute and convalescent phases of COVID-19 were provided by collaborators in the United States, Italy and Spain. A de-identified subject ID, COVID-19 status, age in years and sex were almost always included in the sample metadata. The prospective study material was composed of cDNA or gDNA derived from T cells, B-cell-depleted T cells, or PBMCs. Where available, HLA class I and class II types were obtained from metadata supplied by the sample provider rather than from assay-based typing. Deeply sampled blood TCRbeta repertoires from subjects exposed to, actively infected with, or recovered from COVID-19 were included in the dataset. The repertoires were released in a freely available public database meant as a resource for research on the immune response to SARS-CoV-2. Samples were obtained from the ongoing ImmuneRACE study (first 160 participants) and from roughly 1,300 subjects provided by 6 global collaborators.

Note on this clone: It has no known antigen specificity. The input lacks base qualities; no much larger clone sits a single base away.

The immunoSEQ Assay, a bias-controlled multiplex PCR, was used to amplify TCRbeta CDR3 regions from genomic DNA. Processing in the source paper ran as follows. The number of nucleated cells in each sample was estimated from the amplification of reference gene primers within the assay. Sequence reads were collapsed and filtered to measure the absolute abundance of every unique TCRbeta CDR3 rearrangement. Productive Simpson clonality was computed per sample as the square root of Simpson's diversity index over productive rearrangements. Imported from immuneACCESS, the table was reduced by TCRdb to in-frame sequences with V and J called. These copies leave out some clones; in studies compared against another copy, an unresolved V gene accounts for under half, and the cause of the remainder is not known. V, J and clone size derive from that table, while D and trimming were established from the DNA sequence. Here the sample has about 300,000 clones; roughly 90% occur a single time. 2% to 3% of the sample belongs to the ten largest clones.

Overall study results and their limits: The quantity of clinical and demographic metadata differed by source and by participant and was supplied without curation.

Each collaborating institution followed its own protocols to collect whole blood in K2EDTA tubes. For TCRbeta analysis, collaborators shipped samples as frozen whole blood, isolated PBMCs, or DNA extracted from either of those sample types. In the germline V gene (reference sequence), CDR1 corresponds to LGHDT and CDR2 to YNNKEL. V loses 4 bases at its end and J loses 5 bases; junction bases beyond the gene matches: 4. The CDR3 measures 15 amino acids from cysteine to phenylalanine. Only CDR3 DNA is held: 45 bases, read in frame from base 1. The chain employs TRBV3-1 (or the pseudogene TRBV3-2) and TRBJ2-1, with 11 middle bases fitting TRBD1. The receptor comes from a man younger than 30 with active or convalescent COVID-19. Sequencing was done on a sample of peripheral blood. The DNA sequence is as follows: TGTGCCAGCAGCCCTTGGGACAGGGGGGACAATGAGCAGTTCTTC. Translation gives CASSPWDRGDNEQFF.